Only one count was recorded for the clone carrying this T cell receptor beta chain. Its specificity is not known. This CDR3 comprises 12 residues. The germline gives CDR1 MNHNS, CDR2 SASEGT. The V segment lost 4 bases and the J segment 7 bases; nucleotides outside the gene matches: 3. Repertoires were sampled repeatedly during chemoradiotherapy. The entry originates in a study of chemoradiotherapy in HPV16-positive cancers. The wider study: Candidate HPV-specific clones and shared TCR motifs came from a couple of HPV16-positive patients.

The repertoire was sequenced with immunoSEQ multiplex PCR; TCRdb's copy has only in-frame clones and lacks some. The sample consists of some 5,000 clones, around 79% of them appearing once. Broader study findings: Candidate HPV-specific clones and E7-related TCR motifs grew in tumor during treatment. HPV-responsive T-cell expansion during chemoradiotherapy was linked to improved recurrence-free survival in HPV16-positive patients.

Sequencing used tumor tissue, obtained from a patient who underwent chemoradiotherapy. The chain is built from TRBV6-1 and TRBJ1-2, with TRBD1 identical over 7 bases. The clonotype originates from a human donor with HPV-associated anogenital cancer. The CDR3 sequence: CASSGDRSGYTF. CDR3 bases: TGTGCCAGCAGTGGGGACAGATCTGGCTACACCTTC.